This is a list of T cell receptor beta chains from one sample in a study of T cell responses to AZD1222 COVID-19 vaccine. The assay was immunoSEQ multiplex PCR, and TCRdb's table has in-frame clones only and misses some. The sample yields 70,000 to 95,000 clones, under 90% seen once. Sequencing used peripheral blood, obtained 28 days after the second AZD1222 dose. The source of these receptors is an adult who received the AZD1222 COVID-19 vaccine. CDR3s include the opening cysteine and the closing phenylalanine or tryptophan. A D gene is named only where the DNA matches it firmly. The listing skips clone size in some rows; elsewhere it reads once, few, many or a size class.

d_call: TRBD1; v_call: TRBV3-1/TRBV3-2; cdr3_length: 15; j_call: TRBJ1-5; clone_size: NA; cdr3_aa: CASSWGQATYQPQHF; cdr3_nt: TGTGCCAGCAGCTGGGGACAGGCAACCTATCAGCCCCAGCATTTT
d_call: NA; v_call: TRBV7-2; cdr3_length: 15; j_call: TRBJ2-5; clone_size: NA; cdr3_aa: CASSRLGQGGETQYF; cdr3_nt: TGTGCCAGCAGCCGCCTGGGGCAGGGCGGAGAGACCCAGTACTTC
d_call: NA; v_call: TRBV7-2; cdr3_length: 16; j_call: TRBJ2-5; clone_size: NA; cdr3_aa: CASSLVIVGTQETQYF; cdr3_nt: TGTGCCAGCAGCTTAGTCATTGTAGGGACCCAAGAGACCCAGTACTTC
d_call: NA; v_call: TRBV6-5; cdr3_length: 15; j_call: TRBJ1-6; clone_size: NA; cdr3_aa: CASSYAVQANSPLHF; cdr3_nt: TGTGCCAGCAGTTACGCGGTGCAGGCCAATTCACCCCTCCACTTT
d_call: TRBD1; v_call: TRBV6-6; cdr3_length: 16; j_call: TRBJ1-6; clone_size: NA; cdr3_aa: CASRSGTGTGSSPLHF; cdr3_nt: TGTGCCAGCAGATCGGGAACCGGGACAGGGAGTTCACCCCTCCACTTT
d_call: TRBD1; v_call: TRBV6-5; cdr3_length: 15; j_call: TRBJ2-7; clone_size: NA; cdr3_aa: CASSYTLDRGYEQYF; cdr3_nt: TGTGCCAGCAGTTACACCCTGGACAGGGGCTACGAGCAGTACTTC
d_call: NA; v_call: TRBV19; cdr3_length: 13; j_call: TRBJ1-5; clone_size: NA; cdr3_aa: CASSISGSQPQHF; cdr3_nt: TGTGCCAGTAGTATTTCGGGGAGTCAGCCCCAGCATTTT
d_call: NA; v_call: TRBV5-1; cdr3_length: 12; j_call: TRBJ2-5; clone_size: once; cdr3_aa: CASSPLQETQYF; cdr3_nt: TGCGCCAGCAGCCCACTTCAAGAGACCCAGTACTTC
d_call: NA; v_call: TRBV28; cdr3_length: 14; j_call: TRBJ1-6; clone_size: NA; cdr3_aa: CASNPGAPNSPLHF; cdr3_nt: TGTGCCAGCAACCCCGGGGCCCCGAATTCACCCCTCCACTTT
d_call: NA; v_call: TRBV4-1; cdr3_length: 17; j_call: TRBJ1-2; clone_size: NA; cdr3_aa: CASSQEEGVLRNYGYTF; cdr3_nt: TGCGCCAGCAGCCAAGAAGAGGGTGTCCTCCGAAACTATGGCTACACCTTC
d_call: NA; v_call: TRBV2; cdr3_length: 15; j_call: TRBJ1-5; clone_size: NA; cdr3_aa: CASKIVSGGNQPQHF; cdr3_nt: TGTGCCAGCAAAATAGTCTCTGGGGGCAATCAGCCCCAGCATTTT
d_call: NA; v_call: TRBV5-1; cdr3_length: 16; j_call: TRBJ1-4; clone_size: once; cdr3_aa: CASSLAGGLTNEKLFF; cdr3_nt: TGCGCCAGCAGCTTGGCCGGGGGGTTAACTAATGAAAAACTGTTTTTT
d_call: NA; v_call: TRBV3-1/TRBV3-2; cdr3_length: 15; j_call: TRBJ1-6; clone_size: NA; cdr3_aa: CASSHVRRNHSPLHF; cdr3_nt: TGTGCCAGCAGCCATGTGAGACGGAACCATTCACCCCTCCACTTT
d_call: NA; v_call: TRBV16; cdr3_length: 14; j_call: TRBJ1-2; clone_size: NA; cdr3_aa: CASSQSAGLGGYTF; cdr3_nt: TGTGCCAGCAGCCAATCGGCGGGGTTGGGTGGCTACACCTTC
d_call: TRBD1; v_call: TRBV10-3; cdr3_length: 14; j_call: TRBJ1-6; clone_size: NA; cdr3_aa: CAIAGTGVDSPLHF; cdr3_nt: TGTGCCATTGCCGGGACAGGGGTTGATTCACCCCTCCACTTT
d_call: TRBD1; v_call: TRBV5-5; cdr3_length: 17; j_call: TRBJ2-7; clone_size: NA; cdr3_aa: CASSLFSGQVSAYEQYF; cdr3_nt: TGTGCCAGCAGCTTGTTCTCGGGACAGGTTTCAGCTTACGAGCAGTACTTC
d_call: NA; v_call: TRBV5-8; cdr3_length: 13; j_call: TRBJ1-2; clone_size: NA; cdr3_aa: CASSKTTEYGYTF; cdr3_nt: TGTGCCAGCAGCAAAACGACAGAATACGGCTACACCTTC
d_call: TRBD1; v_call: TRBV5-1; cdr3_length: 15; j_call: TRBJ1-1; clone_size: once; cdr3_aa: CASSPSGQANTEAFF; cdr3_nt: TGCGCCAGCAGCCCCTCGGGACAGGCGAACACTGAAGCTTTCTTT
d_call: NA; v_call: TRBV5-1; cdr3_length: 14; j_call: TRBJ1-6; clone_size: NA; cdr3_aa: CASSLGGDNSPLHF; cdr3_nt: TGCGCCAGCAGCTTGGGGGGGGACAATTCACCCCTCCACTTT
d_call: NA; v_call: TRBV9; cdr3_length: 14; j_call: TRBJ1-1; clone_size: once; cdr3_aa: CASSRILAQTEAFF; cdr3_nt: TGTGCCAGCAGCCGTATCTTGGCGCAAACTGAAGCTTTCTTT
d_call: NA; v_call: TRBV5-4; cdr3_length: 15; j_call: TRBJ1-4; clone_size: NA; cdr3_aa: CASSFEGGGYEKLFF; cdr3_nt: TGTGCCAGCAGCTTTGAAGGGGGAGGGTATGAAAAACTGTTTTTT
d_call: NA; v_call: TRBV19; cdr3_length: 15; j_call: TRBJ1-5; clone_size: NA; cdr3_aa: CASSPVGPSNQPQHF; cdr3_nt: TGTGCCAGTAGCCCAGTAGGCCCGAGCAATCAGCCCCAGCATTTT
d_call: TRBD2; v_call: TRBV5-1; cdr3_length: 15; j_call: TRBJ2-7; clone_size: few; cdr3_aa: CASSPGASGGYEQYF; cdr3_nt: TGCGCCAGCAGCCCAGGGGCTAGCGGGGGATACGAGCAGTACTTC
d_call: NA; v_call: TRBV30; cdr3_length: 14; j_call: TRBJ1-5; clone_size: NA; cdr3_aa: CAWSEDGPNQPQHF; cdr3_nt: TGTGCCTGGTCCGAGGACGGACCCAATCAGCCCCAGCATTTT
d_call: TRBD1; v_call: TRBV24-1; cdr3_length: 14; j_call: TRBJ2-7; clone_size: NA; cdr3_aa: CATSGRGQGDEQYF; cdr3_nt: TGTGCCACCAGTGGAAGGGGACAGGGCGACGAGCAGTACTTC
d_call: NA; v_call: TRBV19; cdr3_length: 14; j_call: TRBJ1-6; clone_size: few; cdr3_aa: CASSMYRDYSPLHF; cdr3_nt: TGTGCCAGTAGTATGTACAGGGATTATTCACCCCTCCACTTT
d_call: NA; v_call: TRBV28; cdr3_length: 15; j_call: TRBJ1-5; clone_size: NA; cdr3_aa: CASSFRPDSNQPQHF; cdr3_nt: TGTGCCAGCAGTTTCCGGCCAGATAGCAATCAGCCCCAGCATTTT
d_call: NA; v_call: TRBV29-1; cdr3_length: 13; j_call: TRBJ1-3; clone_size: NA; cdr3_aa: CSVEEQRGNTIYF; cdr3_nt: TGCAGCGTTGAAGAACAAAGGGGAAACACCATATATTTT
d_call: TRBD1; v_call: TRBV5-4; cdr3_length: 15; j_call: TRBJ1-1; clone_size: NA; cdr3_aa: CASRDRGGGNTEAFF; cdr3_nt: TGTGCCAGTAGGGACAGGGGAGGTGGGAACACTGAAGCTTTCTTT
d_call: NA; v_call: TRBV5-1; cdr3_length: 14; j_call: TRBJ1-2; clone_size: NA; cdr3_aa: CASSPSAPNYGYTF; cdr3_nt: TGCGCCAGCAGCCCGTCGGCGCCTAACTATGGCTACACCTTC
d_call: NA; v_call: TRBV28; cdr3_length: 14; j_call: TRBJ1-1; clone_size: NA; cdr3_aa: CASSLRVRNTEAFF; cdr3_nt: TGTGCCAGCAGTTTGAGGGTAAGGAACACTGAAGCTTTCTTT
d_call: TRBD1; v_call: TRBV6-5; cdr3_length: 13; j_call: TRBJ2-7; clone_size: NA; cdr3_aa: CASRPQGARVEYF; cdr3_nt: TGTGCCAGCAGACCACAGGGGGCGAGGGTAGAGTACTTC
d_call: NA; v_call: TRBV5-4; cdr3_length: 17; j_call: TRBJ2-6; clone_size: NA; cdr3_aa: CASSLGGSHSGANVLTF; cdr3_nt: TGTGCCAGCAGCTTGGGGGGGAGCCACTCTGGGGCCAACGTCCTGACTTTC
d_call: TRBD1; v_call: TRBV28; cdr3_length: 16; j_call: TRBJ2-7; clone_size: NA; cdr3_aa: CATSVEYGTGTQEQYF; cdr3_nt: TGTGCCACCTCCGTTGAATATGGGACAGGGACCCAGGAGCAGTACTTC
d_call: NA; v_call: TRBV27; cdr3_length: 14; j_call: TRBJ2-3; clone_size: NA; cdr3_aa: CASSFGGSRDTQYF; cdr3_nt: TGTGCCAGCAGTTTTGGGGGGAGCAGGGATACGCAGTATTTT
d_call: NA; v_call: TRBV30; cdr3_length: 12; j_call: TRBJ1-1; clone_size: NA; cdr3_aa: CAWTPTGTEAFF; cdr3_nt: TGTGCCTGGACCCCTACGGGGACTGAAGCTTTCTTT
d_call: TRBD1; v_call: TRBV29-1; cdr3_length: 13; j_call: TRBJ1-1; clone_size: NA; cdr3_aa: CSVGQLMNTEAFF; cdr3_nt: TGCAGCGTGGGACAGTTAATGAACACTGAAGCTTTCTTT
d_call: NA; v_call: TRBV4-2; cdr3_length: 16; j_call: TRBJ1-1; clone_size: NA; cdr3_aa: CASSQEKGRLNTEAFF; cdr3_nt: TGTGCCAGCAGCCAAGAAAAAGGCCGCCTGAACACTGAAGCTTTCTTT
d_call: TRBD1; v_call: TRBV7-8; cdr3_length: 16; j_call: TRBJ1-6; clone_size: NA; cdr3_aa: CASSLQGQGDNSPLHF; cdr3_nt: TGTGCCAGCAGCTTACAGGGACAGGGAGATAATTCACCCCTCCACTTT
d_call: NA; v_call: TRBV28; cdr3_length: 15; j_call: TRBJ1-4; clone_size: NA; cdr3_aa: CASSFPGTTNEKLFF; cdr3_nt: TGTGCCAGCAGTTTTCCCGGGACAACTAATGAAAAACTGTTTTTT
d_call: NA; v_call: TRBV18; cdr3_length: 14; j_call: TRBJ1-1; clone_size: NA; cdr3_aa: CASSPGQGRTEAFF; cdr3_nt: TGTGCCAGCTCACCAGGGCAGGGACGCACTGAAGCTTTCTTT
d_call: TRBD2; v_call: TRBV2; cdr3_length: 16; j_call: TRBJ2-7; clone_size: NA; cdr3_aa: CASRASGTSANYEQYF; cdr3_nt: TGTGCCAGCCGGGCTAGCGGGACTAGCGCTAACTACGAGCAGTACTTC
d_call: NA; v_call: TRBV9; cdr3_length: 16; j_call: TRBJ1-4; clone_size: NA; cdr3_aa: CASSVGGLIGNEKLFF; cdr3_nt: TGTGCCAGCAGCGTAGGGGGCCTCATCGGTAATGAAAAACTGTTTTTT
d_call: NA; v_call: TRBV6-6; cdr3_length: 15; j_call: TRBJ1-2; clone_size: NA; cdr3_aa: CASSYPSPRNYGYTF; cdr3_nt: TGTGCCAGCAGTTACCCCAGTCCGCGGAACTATGGCTACACCTTC
d_call: NA; v_call: TRBV5-1; cdr3_length: 17; j_call: TRBJ1-4; clone_size: NA; cdr3_aa: CASSLTGRGSTNEKLFF; cdr3_nt: TGCGCCAGCAGCTTAACCGGCAGGGGATCAACTAATGAAAAACTGTTTTTT
d_call: TRBD1; v_call: TRBV6-5; cdr3_length: 15; j_call: TRBJ1-1; clone_size: NA; cdr3_aa: CASSYDRGLNTEAFF; cdr3_nt: TGTGCCAGCAGTTACGACAGGGGACTGAACACTGAAGCTTTCTTT
d_call: TRBD1; v_call: TRBV3-1/TRBV3-2; cdr3_length: 17; j_call: TRBJ1-2; clone_size: NA; cdr3_aa: CASTDRDRGQREYGYTF; cdr3_nt: TGTGCCAGCACGGACCGGGACAGGGGCCAGAGAGAATATGGCTACACCTTC
d_call: NA; v_call: TRBV5-1; cdr3_length: 15; j_call: TRBJ2-7; clone_size: NA; cdr3_aa: CASSSTTGHSYEQYF; cdr3_nt: TGCGCCAGCAGCTCCACAACGGGACACTCCTACGAGCAGTACTTC
d_call: NA; v_call: TRBV19; cdr3_length: 13; j_call: TRBJ2-3; clone_size: few; cdr3_aa: CASSSASGDTQYF; cdr3_nt: TGTGCCAGTTCCTCGGCGTCTGGAGATACGCAGTATTTT
d_call: TRBD1; v_call: TRBV29-1; cdr3_length: 15; j_call: TRBJ1-2; clone_size: NA; cdr3_aa: CSVRGQGDTNYGYTF; cdr3_nt: TGCAGCGTTCGTGGACAGGGGGATACTAACTATGGCTACACCTTC
d_call: NA; v_call: TRBV5-5; cdr3_length: 11; j_call: TRBJ2-7; clone_size: NA; cdr3_aa: CASSATYEQYF; cdr3_nt: TGTGCCAGCAGCGCGACCTACGAGCAGTACTTC
d_call: NA; v_call: TRBV7-2; cdr3_length: 16; j_call: TRBJ1-5; clone_size: NA; cdr3_aa: CASSLAGATPNQPQHF; cdr3_nt: TGTGCCAGCAGCTTAGCGGGGGCTACCCCCAATCAGCCCCAGCATTTT
d_call: NA; v_call: TRBV2; cdr3_length: 13; j_call: TRBJ1-1; clone_size: NA; cdr3_aa: CASRGGGNTEAFF; cdr3_nt: TGTGCCAGCAGGGGGGGAGGGAACACTGAAGCTTTCTTT